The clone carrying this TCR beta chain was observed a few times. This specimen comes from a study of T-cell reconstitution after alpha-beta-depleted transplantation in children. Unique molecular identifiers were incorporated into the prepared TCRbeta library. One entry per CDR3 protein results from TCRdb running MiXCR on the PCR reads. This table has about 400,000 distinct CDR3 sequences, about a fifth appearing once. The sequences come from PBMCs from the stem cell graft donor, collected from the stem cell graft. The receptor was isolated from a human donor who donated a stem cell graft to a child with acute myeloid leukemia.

CDR3 in DNA: TGCGCCTCTGGGCCTTACAATGAGCAGTTCTTC. Its translation: CASGPYNEQFF. This sequence joins TRBV10-2 and TRBJ2-1; D call uncertain. With 11 bases removed from V and 4 bases from J, the gap between germline ends came to 9 bases. This CDR3 has 11 amino acids. CDR1 and CDR2 from the germline V gene are WSHSY and SAAADI.